The 5 T cell receptor beta chains below were found in one sample sequenced in a study of cytomegalovirus exposure and HLA in healthy donors. A multiplex PCR was run with 60 Vbeta primers and 13 Jbeta primers. TCRdb's table, derived via immunoSEQ multiplex PCR, lists solely in-frame clones and lacks some. The sample carries around 170,000 clones, around three quarters recorded once. Sequenced: PBMCs. The receptors come from a young woman in good health and CMV-seropositive.

This clone was counted a single time. The CDR3 coding sequence is TGTGCCAGCATGACCCAGGGGATCGGAAAGACCCAGTACTTC. It encodes CASMTQGIGKTQYF. This chain connects TRBV7-2 to TRBJ2-5; weak D call: TRBD1 (6 bases). This CDR3 comprises 14 residues. The V end was cut by 7 bases, the J end by 6 bases, with 18 bases between. CDR1 is SGHTA and CDR2 is FQGNSA in the germline V gene. Drawing the rest from reference TRBV7-2 and TRBJ2-5, the complete variable domain is GAGVSQSPSNKVTEKGKDVELRCDPISGHTALYWYRQSLGQGLEFLIYFQGNSAPDKSGLPSDRFSAERTGGSVSTLTIQRTQQEDSAVYLCASMTQGIGKTQYFGPGTRLLVL.

The J gene is TRBJ2-3, the V gene TRBV7-9; 7 bases line up with TRBD1. The CDR3 is 14 amino acids. Looked up from germline, CDR1 is SEHNR and CDR2 is FQNEAQ (reference sequence). V shed 4 bases, J shed 6 bases, and the junction held 7 bases outside the gene matches. In DNA, the CDR3 is TGTGCCAGCAGCTACAGGGGAAAGGCGGATACGCAGTATTTT. It yields the protein CASSYRGKADTQYF.

The chain links TRBV28 to TRBJ2-7, with D possibly TRBD2 on 6 matching bases. Per germline, CDR1 MDHEN and CDR2 SYDVKM. V lost 5 bases and J 1 base, leaving 12 bases between the germline ends. The CDR3 extends over 14 amino acids. The CDR3 reads CASSPLTRSYEQYF. CDR3 in DNA: TGTGCCAGCAGTCCCCTGACTAGGTCCTACGAGCAGTACTTC. The variable domain in full, with the rest retrieved from reference TRBV28 and TRBJ2-7, is DVKVTQSSRYLVKRTGEKVFLECVQDMDHENMFWYRQDPGLGLRLIYFSYDVKMKEKGDIPEGYSVSREKKERFSLILESASTNQTSMYLCASSPLTRSYEQYFGPGTRLTVT.

This rearrangement joins TRBV7-7 to TRBJ2-7; maybe TRBD2 (5 bases). Germline values: CDR1 SSHAT, CDR2 FNYEAQ (reference sequence). CDR3 length: 13 amino acids. V was cut by 7 bases and J by 7 bases, with 17 bases left in between. The CDR3 protein is CASTPSLGGEQYF. CDR3 sequence (DNA): TGTGCCAGCACCCCGTCCCTGGGCGGGGAGCAGTACTTC.

This chain uses TRBV12-5 with TRBJ2-2, with 9 bases identical to TRBD1. With V trimmed by 0 bases and J by 2 bases, 4 bases remained unmatched. The CDR3 is made up of 17 amino acids. The germline gives CDR1 LGHNT, CDR2 FRNRAP. CDR3 DNA sequence: TGTGCTAGTGGTTTGGTAAGGACAGGGGATAACACCGGGGAGCTGTTTTTT. It yields the protein CASGLVRTGDNTGELFF.